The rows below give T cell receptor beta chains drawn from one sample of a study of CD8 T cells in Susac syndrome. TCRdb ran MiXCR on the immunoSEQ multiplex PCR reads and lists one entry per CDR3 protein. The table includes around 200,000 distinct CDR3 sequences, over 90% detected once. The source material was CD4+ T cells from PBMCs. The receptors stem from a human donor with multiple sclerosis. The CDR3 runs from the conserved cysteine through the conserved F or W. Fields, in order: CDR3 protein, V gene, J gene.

cdr3_aa: CASSGDIGELFF; v_call: TRBV9; j_call: TRBJ2-2
cdr3_aa: CASSQDLYEGPEQYF; v_call: TRBV3-1; j_call: TRBJ2-7
cdr3_aa: CSARQPSGSTDTQYF; v_call: TRBV20-1; j_call: TRBJ2-3
cdr3_aa: CASRPGRGQPQHF; v_call: TRBV2; j_call: TRBJ1-5
cdr3_aa: CSVLRAEQFF; v_call: TRBV20-1; j_call: TRBJ2-1
cdr3_aa: CASSQPDYSPLHF; v_call: TRBV3-1; j_call: TRBJ1-6
cdr3_aa: CASSYGGIGSNQPQHF; v_call: TRBV6-5; j_call: TRBJ1-5
cdr3_aa: CSVYSGAYNEQFF; v_call: TRBV29-1; j_call: TRBJ2-1
cdr3_aa: CASKVLVSYNEQFF; v_call: TRBV2; j_call: TRBJ2-1
cdr3_aa: CASSWGRNNSPLHF; v_call: TRBV27; j_call: TRBJ1-6
cdr3_aa: CAWSDGEGYTF; v_call: TRBV30; j_call: TRBJ1-2
cdr3_aa: CASSPAGGRTDTQYF; v_call: TRBV7-8; j_call: TRBJ2-3
cdr3_aa: CSYLQGTYGYTF; v_call: TRBV29-1; j_call: TRBJ1-2
cdr3_aa: CAWSVSGEKLFF; v_call: TRBV30; j_call: TRBJ1-4
cdr3_aa: CASTWRGQETQYF; v_call: TRBV5-1; j_call: TRBJ2-5
cdr3_aa: CASSQATIPGQFF; v_call: TRBV14; j_call: TRBJ2-1
cdr3_aa: CASSLEGLAKNIQYF; v_call: TRBV11-2; j_call: TRBJ2-4
cdr3_aa: CATAPHRNTEAFF; v_call: TRBV15; j_call: TRBJ1-1
cdr3_aa: CASSGIGREQFF; v_call: TRBV2; j_call: TRBJ2-1
cdr3_aa: CAWSVGQASNQPQHF; v_call: TRBV30; j_call: TRBJ1-5
cdr3_aa: CASSHDDRGDGYTF; v_call: TRBV4-2; j_call: TRBJ1-2
cdr3_aa: CATSTGTVYGYTF; v_call: TRBV24-1; j_call: TRBJ1-2